This T cell receptor beta chain was sequenced in a study of response to subunit inactivated influenza vaccine. TCRdb fed the RT-PCR reads into MiXCR, producing one record per CDR3 protein. The sample lists around 520,000 distinct CDR3 sequences; 12% were seen once. The CDR3 loop spans 17 amino acids. Trimming took off 1 base at V and 5 bases at J, with 22 bases between the two ends. CDR1 GTSNPN and CDR2 SVGIG come from the germline V gene (reference sequence). This clonotype was detected many times. Source: PBMCs from blood, taken on the day of vaccination. The chain recombines TRBV30 with TRBJ2-3; D is uncertain. The sequence came from a middle-aged man who received an inactivated influenza vaccine. The CDR3 loop is CAWSGSPTPSAGDTQYF. The CDR3 DNA reads TGTGCCTGGAGTGGGAGTCCCACCCCATCAGCTGGAGATACGCAGTATTTT.